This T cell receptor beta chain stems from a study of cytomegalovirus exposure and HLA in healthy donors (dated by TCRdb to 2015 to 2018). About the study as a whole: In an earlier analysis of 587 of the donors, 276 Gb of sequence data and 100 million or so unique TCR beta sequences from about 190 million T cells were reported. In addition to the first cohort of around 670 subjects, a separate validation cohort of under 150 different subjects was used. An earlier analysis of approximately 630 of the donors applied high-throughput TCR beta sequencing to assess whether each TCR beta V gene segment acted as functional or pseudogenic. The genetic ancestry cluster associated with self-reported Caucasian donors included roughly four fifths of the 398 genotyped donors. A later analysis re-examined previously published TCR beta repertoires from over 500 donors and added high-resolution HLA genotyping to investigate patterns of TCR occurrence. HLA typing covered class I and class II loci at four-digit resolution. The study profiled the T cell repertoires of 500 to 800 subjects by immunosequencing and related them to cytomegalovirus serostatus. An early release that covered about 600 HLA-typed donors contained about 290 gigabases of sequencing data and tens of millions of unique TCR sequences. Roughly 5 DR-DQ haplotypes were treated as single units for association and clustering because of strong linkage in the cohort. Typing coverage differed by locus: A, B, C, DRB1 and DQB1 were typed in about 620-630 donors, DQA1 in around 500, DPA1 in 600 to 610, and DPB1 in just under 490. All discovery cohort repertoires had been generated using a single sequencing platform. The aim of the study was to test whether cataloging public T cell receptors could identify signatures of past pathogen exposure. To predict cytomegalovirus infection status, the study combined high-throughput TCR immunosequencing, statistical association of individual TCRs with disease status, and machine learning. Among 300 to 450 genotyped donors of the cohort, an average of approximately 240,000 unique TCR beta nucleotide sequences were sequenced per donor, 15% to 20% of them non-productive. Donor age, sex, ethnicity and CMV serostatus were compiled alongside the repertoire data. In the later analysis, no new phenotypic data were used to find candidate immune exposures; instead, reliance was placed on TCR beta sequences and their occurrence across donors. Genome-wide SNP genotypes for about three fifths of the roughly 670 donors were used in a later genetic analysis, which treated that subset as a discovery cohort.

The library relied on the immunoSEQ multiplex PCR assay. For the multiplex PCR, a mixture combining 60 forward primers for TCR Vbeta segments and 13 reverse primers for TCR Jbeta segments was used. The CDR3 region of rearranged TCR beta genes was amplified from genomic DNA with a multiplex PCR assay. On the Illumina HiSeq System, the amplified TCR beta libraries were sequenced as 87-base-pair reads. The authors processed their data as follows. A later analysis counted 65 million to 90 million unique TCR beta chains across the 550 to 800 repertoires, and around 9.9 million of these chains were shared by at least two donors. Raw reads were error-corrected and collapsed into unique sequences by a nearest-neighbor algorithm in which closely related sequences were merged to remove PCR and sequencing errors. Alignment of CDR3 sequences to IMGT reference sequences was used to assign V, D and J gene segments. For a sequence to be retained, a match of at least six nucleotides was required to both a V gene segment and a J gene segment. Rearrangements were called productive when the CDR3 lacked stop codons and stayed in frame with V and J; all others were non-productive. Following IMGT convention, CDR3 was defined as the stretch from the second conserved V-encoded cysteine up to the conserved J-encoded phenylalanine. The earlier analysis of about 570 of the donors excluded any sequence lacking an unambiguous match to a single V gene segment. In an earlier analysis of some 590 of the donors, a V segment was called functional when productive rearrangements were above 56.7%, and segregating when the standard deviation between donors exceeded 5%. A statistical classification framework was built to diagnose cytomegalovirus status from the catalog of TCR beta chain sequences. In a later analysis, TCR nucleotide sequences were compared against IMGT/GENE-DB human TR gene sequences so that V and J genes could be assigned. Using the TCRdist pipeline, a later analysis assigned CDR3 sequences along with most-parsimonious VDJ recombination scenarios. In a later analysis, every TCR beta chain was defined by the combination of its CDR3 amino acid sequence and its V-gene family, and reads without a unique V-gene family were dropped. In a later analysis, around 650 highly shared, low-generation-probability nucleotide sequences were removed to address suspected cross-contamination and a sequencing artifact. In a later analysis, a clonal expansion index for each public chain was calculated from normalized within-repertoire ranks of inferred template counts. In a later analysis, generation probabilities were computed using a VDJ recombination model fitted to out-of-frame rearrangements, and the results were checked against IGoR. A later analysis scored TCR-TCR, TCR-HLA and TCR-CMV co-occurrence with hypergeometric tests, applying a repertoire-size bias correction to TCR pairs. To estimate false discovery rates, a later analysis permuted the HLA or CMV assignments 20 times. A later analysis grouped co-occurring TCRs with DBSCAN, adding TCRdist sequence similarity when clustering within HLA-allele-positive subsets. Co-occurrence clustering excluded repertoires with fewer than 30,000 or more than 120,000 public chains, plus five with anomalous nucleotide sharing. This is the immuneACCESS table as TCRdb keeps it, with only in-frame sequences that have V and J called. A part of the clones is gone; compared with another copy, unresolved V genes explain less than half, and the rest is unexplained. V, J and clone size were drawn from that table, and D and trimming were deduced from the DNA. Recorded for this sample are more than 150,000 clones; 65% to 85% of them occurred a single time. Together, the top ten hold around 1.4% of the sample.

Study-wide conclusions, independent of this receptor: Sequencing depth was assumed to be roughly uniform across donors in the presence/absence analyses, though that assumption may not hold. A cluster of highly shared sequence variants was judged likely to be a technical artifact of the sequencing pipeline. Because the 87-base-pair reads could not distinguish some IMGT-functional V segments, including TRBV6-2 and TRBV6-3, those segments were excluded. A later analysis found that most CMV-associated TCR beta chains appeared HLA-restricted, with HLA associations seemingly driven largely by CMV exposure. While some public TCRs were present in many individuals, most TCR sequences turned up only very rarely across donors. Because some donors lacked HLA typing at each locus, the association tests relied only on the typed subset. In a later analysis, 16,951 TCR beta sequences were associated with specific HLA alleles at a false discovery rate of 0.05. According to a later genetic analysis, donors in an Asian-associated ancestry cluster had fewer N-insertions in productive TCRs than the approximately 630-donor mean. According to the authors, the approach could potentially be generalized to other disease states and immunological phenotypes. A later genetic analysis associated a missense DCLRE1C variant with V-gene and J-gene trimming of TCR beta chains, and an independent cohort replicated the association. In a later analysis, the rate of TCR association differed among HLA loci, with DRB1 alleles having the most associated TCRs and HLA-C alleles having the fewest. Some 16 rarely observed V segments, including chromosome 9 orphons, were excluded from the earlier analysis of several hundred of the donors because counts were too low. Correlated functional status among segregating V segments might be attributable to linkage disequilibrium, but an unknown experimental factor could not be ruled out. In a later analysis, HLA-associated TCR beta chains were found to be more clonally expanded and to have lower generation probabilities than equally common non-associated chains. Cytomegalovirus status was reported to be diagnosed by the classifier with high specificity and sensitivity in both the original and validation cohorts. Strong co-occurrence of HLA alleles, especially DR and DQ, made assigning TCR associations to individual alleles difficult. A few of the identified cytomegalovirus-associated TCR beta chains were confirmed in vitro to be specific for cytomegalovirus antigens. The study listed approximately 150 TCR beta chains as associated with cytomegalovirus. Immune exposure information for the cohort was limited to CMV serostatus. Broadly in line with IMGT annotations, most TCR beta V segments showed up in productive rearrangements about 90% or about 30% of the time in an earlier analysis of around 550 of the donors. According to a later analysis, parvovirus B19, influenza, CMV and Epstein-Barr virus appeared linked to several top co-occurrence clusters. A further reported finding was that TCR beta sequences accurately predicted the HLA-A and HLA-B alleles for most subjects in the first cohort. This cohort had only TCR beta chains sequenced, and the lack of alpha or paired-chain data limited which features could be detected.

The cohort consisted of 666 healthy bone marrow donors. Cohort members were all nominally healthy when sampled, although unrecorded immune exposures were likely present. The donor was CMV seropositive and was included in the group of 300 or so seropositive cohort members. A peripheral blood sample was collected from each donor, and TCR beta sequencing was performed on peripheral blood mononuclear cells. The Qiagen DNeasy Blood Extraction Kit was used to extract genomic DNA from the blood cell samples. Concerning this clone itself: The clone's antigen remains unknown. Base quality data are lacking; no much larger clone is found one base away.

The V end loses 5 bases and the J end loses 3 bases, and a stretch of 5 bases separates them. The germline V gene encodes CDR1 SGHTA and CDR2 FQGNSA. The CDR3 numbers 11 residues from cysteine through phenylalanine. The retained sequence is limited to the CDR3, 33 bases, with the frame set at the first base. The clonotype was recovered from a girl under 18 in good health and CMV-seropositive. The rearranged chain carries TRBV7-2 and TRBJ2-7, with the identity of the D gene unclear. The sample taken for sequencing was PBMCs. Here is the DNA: TGTGCCAGCAGCCTCGTCTACGAGCAGTACTTC. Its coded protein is CASSLVYEQYF.